This section outlines one TCR beta chain sequence together with its context. The CDR3 length is 16 residues. Trimming removed 6 bases at V and 4 bases at J, with 18 bases between. Per germline, CDR1 ENHRY and CDR2 SYGVKD. This entry belongs to a study of radiation and T cells in renal cell carcinoma. Here immunoSEQ multiplex PCR was the method, and the copy in TCRdb shows in-frame clones only, minus some. The table has 95,000 or so clones, 65% to 90% seen once; the top ten hold around 7.9%. Time point denoted: baseline pretreatment blood. Noted treatment: 15 Gy SBRT to primary tumor, nephrectomy 4 weeks later.

Sequencing was performed on blood, taken from a patient whose treatment included radiotherapy and nephrectomy. This rearrangement joins TRBV10-3 to TRBJ2-2; D is tentatively TRBD1 or TRBD2 (6 bases each). The receptor was derived from a man aged 45-65 years with renal cell carcinoma. The CDR3, as DNA: TGTGCCATCAGATCCATGTTGGGGGGCATCACCGGGGAGCTGTTTTTT. It specifies CAIRSMLGGITGELFF.